These 28 T cell receptor beta chains share one sample of origin, sequenced in a study of cytomegalovirus exposure and HLA in healthy donors. PCR primers comprised 60 Vbeta and 13 Jbeta primers. The protocol was immunoSEQ multiplex PCR, while the TCRdb copy is restricted to in-frame clones and leaves out a portion. The sample has roughly 120,000 clones, around 77% seen once. Sequencing was performed on PBMCs. These receptors originate from a human donor in good health.

J is TRBJ2-1 and V is TRBV29-1; TRBD2 aligns across 11 bases. J lost 4 bases, V lost 8 bases, and 7 bases had no gene match. The CDR3 loop spans 14 amino acids. Germline V gene data show CDR1 as SQVTM and CDR2 as ANQGSEA. In DNA, the CDR3 is TGCAGCATACTAAGGACTAGCGGGTACAATGAGCAGTTCTTC. This codes for CSILRTSGYNEQFF.

This clone was observed a handful of times. The V gene is TRBV4-1, the J gene TRBJ2-3; 8 bases agree with TRBD2. This CDR3 is 16 amino acids long. The J segment lost 6 bases and the V segment lost 0 bases, leaving 8 bases of the junction unmatched. Germline V gene sequence: CDR1 MGHRA, CDR2 YSYEKL. CDR3 DNA: TGCGCCAGCAGCCAAGAACAACTAGCGGAGACCGATACGCAGTATTTT. It yields the protein CASSQEQLAETDTQYF.

This clone was observed a few times. V and J are TRBV2 and TRBJ2-1; 7 nucleotides align to TRBD1. Germline V gene lookup returns CDR1 SNHLY and CDR2 FYNNEI. This CDR3 is 17 amino acids long. V was clipped by 3 bases and J by 4 bases; unmatched bases: 12. The CDR3: CASSETQRQGTYNEQFF. The CDR3 DNA sequence: TGTGCCAGCAGTGAGACCCAACGACAGGGAACTTACAATGAGCAGTTCTTC. The full variable domain, completed using reference TRBV2 and TRBJ2-1, is EPEVTQTPSHQVTQMGQEVILRCVPISNHLYFYWYRQILGQKVEFLVSFYNNEISEKSEIFDDQFSVERPDGSNFTLKIRSTKLEDSAMYFCASSETQRQGTYNEQFFGPGTRLTVL.

The V call is TRBV27, the J call TRBJ1-5; TRBD1 might be the D (6 bases). This CDR3 spans 15 amino acids. Germline-derived CDR1 and CDR2 are MNHEY and SMNVEV (reference sequence). Trimming removed 5 bases at V and 0 bases at J, with 11 bases between. The CDR3 here is CASSDTGNSNQPQHF. The CDR3 region has the DNA TGTGCCAGCAGTGACACAGGGAATAGCAATCAGCCCCAGCATTTT.

V is TRBV11-2 and J is TRBJ2-7; tentative D call: TRBD2 (6 bases). V lost 4 bases and J lost 0, with 13 bases in between. Per the germline V gene, CDR1 is SGHAT and CDR2 is FQNNGV. The CDR3 covers 15 residues. The CDR3 DNA sequence: TGTGCCAGCAGCTCAGGAGGGTTGAGCTCCTACGAGCAGTACTTC. Its protein product is CASSSGGLSSYEQYF.

This clone was observed once. The chain recombines TRBV7-7 with TRBJ2-1; 13 nucleotides agree with TRBD2. The germline V gene encodes CDR1 SSHAT and CDR2 FNYEAQ (reference sequence). The CDR3 is 16 residues long. With V trimmed by 6 bases and J by 8 bases, 10 bases remained unmatched. The CDR3 DNA reads as TGTGCCAGCAGTTCCTCAGGGACTAGCGGGACCGATGAGCAGTTCTTC. Amino acid sequence: CASSSSGTSGTDEQFF.

The J gene is TRBJ2-5, the V gene TRBV5-1; the D gene is possibly TRBD1 (6 bases). The J call is in doubt because the DNA end fits TRBJ2-7 better. Germline lookup yields CDR1 SGHRS and CDR2 YFSETQ. The CDR3 loop spans 15 amino acids. This CDR3 reads CASSLVGANPYEQYF. CDR3 coding DNA: TGCGCCAGCAGCTTGGTGGGGGCAAACCCCTACGAGCAGTACTTC.

The CDR3 reads CASSVQGATYEQYF. CDR3 sequence (DNA): TGCGCCAGCAGCGTACAGGGGGCAACCTACGAGCAGTACTTC. The chain recombines TRBV5-1 with TRBJ2-7; 9 bases line up with TRBD1. This CDR3 is built from 14 residues. V shed 4 bases and J 2 bases; nucleotides not matched to a gene: 4. CDR1 and CDR2 from the germline V gene are SGHRS and YFSETQ.

The sample holds a few counts of this clone. This chain connects TRBV11-2 to TRBJ1-5; TRBD1 aligns across 10 bases. This CDR3 has 15 amino acids. Germline V lookup: CDR1 SGHAT, CDR2 FQNNGV. The trim removed 5 bases at V and 5 bases at J, leaving 6 bases unmatched. DNA of the CDR3: TGTGCCAGCAGCCGGGACAGGGGATGGGATCAGCCCCAGCATTTT. This translates into CASSRDRGWDQPQHF.

The chain carries TRBV5-1 and TRBJ2-1; 11 bases fit TRBD2. The CDR3 extends over 15 amino acids. The J segment lost 8 bases and the V segment lost 2 bases, leaving 6 bases of the junction unmatched. CDR1 is SGHRS, CDR2 YFSETQ, per germline. The CDR3 DNA follows: TGCGCCAGCAGCTTTAGCGGGAGGGCCGTCGATGAGCAGTTCTTC. Encoded protein: CASSFSGRAVDEQFF.

The V gene is TRBV10-1, the J gene TRBJ2-1; 8 nucleotides match TRBD1. Germline V gives CDR1 WNHNN, CDR2 SYGVQD (reference sequence). The V segment lost 3 bases and the J segment 6 bases; nucleotides outside the gene matches: 1. The length of the CDR3 is 13 residues. The chain's CDR3 is CASSDRGRNEQFF. The DNA for the CDR3 is TGCGCCAGCAGTGACAGGGGGCGCAATGAGCAGTTCTTC.

The CDR3 sequence is CASSWGTGGNSDTQYF. The CDR3 bases are TGTGCCAGCAGCTGGGGGACAGGGGGCAATTCGGATACGCAGTATTTT. J is TRBJ2-3 and V is TRBV5-8; 12 nucleotides line up with TRBD1. CDR1 is SGHTS, CDR2 YDEGEE, per germline. J lost 6 bases, V lost 3 bases, and 8 bases had no gene match. The CDR3 runs 16 residues.

V is TRBV11-3 and J is TRBJ2-1, with 8 bases lining up with TRBD2. V was pared by 8 bases and J by 8 bases, with 5 bases of the junction left unmatched. CDR3 size: 12 residues. Germline CDR1 SGHNT, CDR2 YENEEA. CDR3 DNA sequence: TGTGCCAGCGGGACTAGGTCCTATGAGCAGTTCTTC. Translated, it gives CASGTRSYEQFF.

The chain combines TRBV19 with TRBJ1-5; 9 bases are a match to TRBD1. V was clipped by 7 bases and J by 7 bases; unmatched bases: 8. Germline V gene data show CDR1 as LNHDA and CDR2 as SQIVND (reference sequence). The CDR3 is 14 amino acids. CDR3 bases: TGTGCCAGTAAGGAGGGACAGGGAGGCCAGCCCCAGCATTTT. Encoded protein: CASKEGQGGQPQHF.

This clone is a singleton in its sample. V is TRBV18 and J is TRBJ1-1, with no clear D. V was clipped by 8 bases and J by 7 bases, with 14 bases between them. In germline, CDR1 is KGHSH, CDR2 LQKENI. This CDR3 is built from 12 residues. CDR3 bases: TGTGCCAGCGTGTGGTTCGGCGGTGAAGCTTTCTTT. This sequence encodes CASVWFGGEAFF.

The chain carries TRBV5-6 and TRBJ1-2; 10 positions match TRBD1. The CDR3 loop spans 14 amino acids. The V gene end was trimmed by 3 bases and the J gene end by 1 base; junction bases not matched to a gene: 0. The germline V gene has CDR1 SGHDT and CDR2 YYEEEE. CDR3: CASSWDRGNYGYTF. As DNA, the CDR3 is TGTGCCAGCAGCTGGGACAGGGGTAACTATGGCTACACCTTC.

This clone has just one count. The chain uses TRBV6-1 and TRBJ2-7, with 9 bases identical to TRBD2. With 6 bases clipped from V and 2 bases from J, the junction kept 5 bases outside the gene matches. CDR1 MNHNS and CDR2 SASEGT come from the germline V gene. CDR3 length equals 14 residues. The DNA for the CDR3 is TGTGCCAGCAGCGATAGCGGGGGTACCTACGAGCAGTACTTC. It specifies CASSDSGGTYEQYF.

The chain links TRBV28 to TRBJ2-1, with 10 bases matching TRBD2. Trimming cost V 3 bases and J 5 bases; bases outside gene matches: 4. Germline V gives CDR1 MDHEN, CDR2 SYDVKM. This CDR3 is built from 15 residues. CDR3 residues: CASSFGLAGDNEQFF. CDR3 nucleotide sequence: TGTGCCAGCAGTTTTGGCCTAGCGGGGGACAATGAGCAGTTCTTC. Combining the CDR3 with reference TRBV28 and TRBJ2-1 gives the whole variable domain DVKVTQSSRYLVKRTGEKVFLECVQDMDHENMFWYRQDPGLGLRLIYFSYDVKMKEKGDIPEGYSVSREKKERFSLILESASTNQTSMYLCASSFGLAGDNEQFFGPGTRLTVL.

The rearrangement uses TRBV6-1 and TRBJ2-2; D is perhaps TRBD2 (6 bases). V lost 7 bases, J lost 6 bases, and 15 bases lay in between. This CDR3 contains 14 residues. Germline values: CDR1 MNHNS, CDR2 SASEGT. The CDR3 sequence: CASIPSGGAGELFF. DNA for the CDR3: TGTGCCAGCATCCCATCCGGGGGAGCCGGGGAGCTGTTTTTT.

This chain connects TRBV6-5 to TRBJ1-4, with 7 bases matching TRBD1. V trimming: 5 bases; J trimming: 4 bases; junction bases outside the gene matches: 7. The germline V gene encodes CDR1 MNHEY and CDR2 SVGAGI. This CDR3 is 15 amino acids long. The CDR3 loop reads CASSPPGQLNEKLFF. In DNA form, the CDR3 reads TGTGCCAGCAGTCCGCCGGGACAGCTTAATGAAAAACTGTTTTTT.

This chain uses TRBV19 with TRBJ1-2; the match to TRBD1 covers 7 bases. J gave up 0 bases and V 4 bases, and 5 bases lay outside the gene matches. The CDR3 covers 15 residues. The germline V gene has CDR1 LNHDA and CDR2 SQIVND (reference sequence). The CDR3 DNA reads TGTGCCAGTAGTAGACCGGACAGGCCTAACTATGGCTACACCTTC. Residues: CASSRPDRPNYGYTF.

This chain's CDR3 is CASSFTGNPYEQYF. CDR3 coding DNA: TGTGCCAGCAGCTTCACAGGTAACCCCTACGAGCAGTACTTC. The V call is TRBV5-4, the J call TRBJ2-5; a possible D gene is TRBD1 (5 bases). The closer fit of TRBJ2-7 to the DNA end suggests the J call may be wrong. The CDR3 loop spans 14 amino acids. CDR1 and CDR2 from the germline V gene are SGHNT and YYREEE (reference sequence).

The chain combines TRBV6-1 with TRBJ1-6, with D possibly matching TRBD1 (6 bases). Deletions cut 4 bases from V and 3 bases from J, with 13 bases between. CDR3 length: 16 amino acids. Germline V gene sequence: CDR1 MNHNS, CDR2 SASEGT. CDR3 bases: TGTGCCAGCAGTGGACAGGATCCCTTCTATAATTCACCCCTCCACTTT. This sequence encodes CASSGQDPFYNSPLHF.

The gene calls are TRBV4-1 and TRBJ1-4, with 8 bases lining up with TRBD1. Germline-derived CDR1 and CDR2 are MGHRA and YSYEKL. V shed 1 base and J 7 bases; nucleotides not matched to a gene: 5. The length of the CDR3 is 15 residues. As DNA, the CDR3 is TGCGCCAGCAGCCAAGTTACAGGGGGTAGTGAAAAACTGTTTTTT. This sequence encodes CASSQVTGGSEKLFF.

This rearrangement joins TRBV19 to TRBJ1-5; D possibly corresponds to TRBD1 (6 bases). Trimming took 0 bases from V and 2 from J, leaving 8 bases between them. Germline V gene sequence: CDR1 LNHDA, CDR2 SQIVND (reference sequence). The CDR3 covers 15 residues. CDR3 nucleotide sequence: TGTGCCAGTAGTATAGATGCAGGGGGCAATCAGCCCCAGCATTTT. Translating gives CASSIDAGGNQPQHF.

The chain recombines TRBV25-1 with TRBJ2-2; D might be TRBD1 (6 bases). This CDR3 has 17 residues. V dropped 4 bases and J dropped 1 base, with 16 bases sitting between them. Germline V CDR1 and CDR2: MGHDK, SYGVNS. The CDR3 DNA reads TGTGCCAGCAGTGGCAGTCCGGGACAAGAGAACACCGGGGAGCTGTTTTTT. Encoded protein: CASSGSPGQENTGELFF.

The chain carries TRBV6-1 and TRBJ2-3; 7 positions match TRBD1. Germline loops: CDR1 MNHNS, CDR2 SASEGT. The V segment lost 5 bases and the J segment 1 base; nucleotides outside the gene matches: 6. This CDR3 contains 15 residues. The CDR3 here is CASSRQGQGTDTQYF. The CDR3 DNA sequence: TGTGCCAGCAGTCGACAGGGCCAGGGCACAGATACGCAGTATTTT.

V is TRBV2 and J is TRBJ2-2, with D unresolved. Germline V gives CDR1 SNHLY, CDR2 FYNNEI. Trimming shortened V by 4 bases and J by 5 bases, and 11 bases separated the two germline ends. This CDR3 comprises 14 residues. The CDR3 DNA reads TGTGCCAGCAGTGGGGCCTACGGTACCGGGGAGCTGTTTTTT. Its translation is CASSGAYGTGELFF.